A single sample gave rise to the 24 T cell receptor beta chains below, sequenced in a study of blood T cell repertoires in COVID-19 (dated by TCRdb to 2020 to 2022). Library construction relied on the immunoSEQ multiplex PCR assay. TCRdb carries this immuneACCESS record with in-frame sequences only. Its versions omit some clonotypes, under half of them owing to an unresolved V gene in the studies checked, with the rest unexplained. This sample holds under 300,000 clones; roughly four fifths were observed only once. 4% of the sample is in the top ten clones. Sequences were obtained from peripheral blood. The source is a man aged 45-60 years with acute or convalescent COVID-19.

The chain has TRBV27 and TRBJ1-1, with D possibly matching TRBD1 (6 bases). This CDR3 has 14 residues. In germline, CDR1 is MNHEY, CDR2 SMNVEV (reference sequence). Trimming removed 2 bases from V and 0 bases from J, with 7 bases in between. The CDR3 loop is CASSLNRVNTEAFF. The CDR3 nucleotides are TGTGCCAGCAGTTTAAACAGGGTGAACACTGAAGCTTTCTTT.

The CDR3 protein is CASSQDLGWRGRGANTGELFF. The CDR3 DNA follows: TGTGCCAGCAGCCAAGATCTGGGTTGGAGGGGGCGCGGAGCGAACACCGGGGAGCTGTTTTTT. The chain carries TRBV3-1 (or the pseudogene TRBV3-2) and TRBJ2-2; maybe TRBD1 (7 bases). The V and J ends lost 0 bases and 0 bases respectively, with 23 bases between them. Looked up from germline, CDR1 is LGHDT and CDR2 is YNNKEL (reference sequence). The CDR3 is made up of 21 amino acids.

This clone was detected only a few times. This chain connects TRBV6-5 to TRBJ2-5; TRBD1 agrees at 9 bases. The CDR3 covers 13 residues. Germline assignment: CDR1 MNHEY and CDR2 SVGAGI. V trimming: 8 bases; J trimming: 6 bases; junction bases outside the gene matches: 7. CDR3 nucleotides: TGTGCCAGCGGTTCCGGGACAGGGAAGACCCAGTACTTC. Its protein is CASGSGTGKTQYF.

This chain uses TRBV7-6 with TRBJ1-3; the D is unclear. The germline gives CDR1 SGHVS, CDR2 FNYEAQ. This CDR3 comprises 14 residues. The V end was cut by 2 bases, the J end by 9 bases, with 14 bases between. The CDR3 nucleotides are TGTGCCAGCAGCTTACGGTCAGGAGAGGGCACCATATATTTT. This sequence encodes CASSLRSGEGTIYF.

CDR3 protein: CASSEAGANNQPQHF. The CDR3 DNA reads as TGTGCCAGCAGTGAAGCAGGGGCAAACAATCAGCCCCAGCATTTT. The V and J genes are TRBV2 and TRBJ1-5; D perhaps matches TRBD1 (5 bases). Deletions cut 0 bases from V and 3 bases from J, with 9 bases between. The CDR3 length is 15 residues. Germline V gene lookup returns CDR1 SNHLY and CDR2 FYNNEI. Combining the CDR3 with reference TRBV2 and TRBJ1-5 gives the whole variable domain EPEVTQTPSHQVTQMGQEVILRCVPISNHLYFYWYRQILGQKVEFLVSFYNNEISEKSEIFDDQFSVERPDGSNFTLKIRSTKLEDSAMYFCASSEAGANNQPQHFGDGTRLSIL.

The CDR3 sequence: CASSQSGVGAEAFF. The CDR3 nucleotides read TGTGCCAGCAGCCAATCTGGGGTAGGGGCTGAAGCTTTCTTT. The V gene is TRBV4-2, the J gene TRBJ1-1; D is possibly TRBD1 (5 bases). Germline V gene sequence: CDR1 LGHNA, CDR2 YNFKEQ. The ends were cut back, 2 bases at V and 6 bases at J, with 13 bases in the middle. The CDR3 is 14 amino acids.

The CDR3 DNA follows: TGTGCCAGTAGTGGGGGACATCATACCGGAAACACCATATATTTT. It is translated as CASSGGHHTGNTIYF. The rearrangement links TRBV19 to TRBJ1-3, with D perhaps matching TRBD1 (6 bases). With 5 bases removed from V and 4 bases from J, the gap between germline ends came to 15 bases. The V gene's germline CDR1 is LNHDA and CDR2 SQIVND (reference sequence). The CDR3 sequence is 15 residues long.

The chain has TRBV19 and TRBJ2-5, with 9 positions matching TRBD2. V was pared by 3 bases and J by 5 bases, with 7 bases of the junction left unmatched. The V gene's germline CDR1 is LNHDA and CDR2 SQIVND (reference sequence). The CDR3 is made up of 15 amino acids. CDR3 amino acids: CASSIGTSPPETQYF. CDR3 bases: TGTGCCAGTAGTATTGGGACTAGCCCCCCCGAGACCCAGTACTTC.

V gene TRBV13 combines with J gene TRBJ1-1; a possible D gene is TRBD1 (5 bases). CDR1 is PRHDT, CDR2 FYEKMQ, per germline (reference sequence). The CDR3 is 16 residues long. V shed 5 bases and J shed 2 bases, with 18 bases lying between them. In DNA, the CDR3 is TGTGCCAGCAGCCCCGTGGGGGGAATGGGAAACACTGAAGCTTTCTTT. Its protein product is CASSPVGGMGNTEAFF. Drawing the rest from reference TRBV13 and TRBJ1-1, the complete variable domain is AAGVIQSPRHLIKEKRETATLKCYPIPRHDTVYWYQQGPGQDPQFLISFYEKMQSDKGSIPDRFSAQQFSDYHSELNMSSLELGDSALYFCASSPVGGMGNTEAFFGQGTRLTVV.

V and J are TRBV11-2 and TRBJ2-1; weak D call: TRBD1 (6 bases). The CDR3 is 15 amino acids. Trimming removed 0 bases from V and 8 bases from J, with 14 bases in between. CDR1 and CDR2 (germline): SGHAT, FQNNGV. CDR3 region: CASSLEGQEWHEQFF. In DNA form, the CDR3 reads TGTGCCAGCAGCTTAGAGGGACAAGAATGGCATGAGCAGTTCTTC.

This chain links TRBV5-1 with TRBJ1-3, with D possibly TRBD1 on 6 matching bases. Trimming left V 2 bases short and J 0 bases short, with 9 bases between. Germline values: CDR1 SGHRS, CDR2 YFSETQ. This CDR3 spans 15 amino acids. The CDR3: CASSLRQASGNTIYF. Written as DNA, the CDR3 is TGCGCCAGCAGCTTACGACAGGCCTCTGGAAACACCATATATTTT.

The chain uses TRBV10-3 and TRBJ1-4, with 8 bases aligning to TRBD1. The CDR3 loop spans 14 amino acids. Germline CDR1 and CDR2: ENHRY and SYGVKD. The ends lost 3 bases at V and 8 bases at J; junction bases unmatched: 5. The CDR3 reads CAISEGTGREKLFF. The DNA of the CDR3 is TGTGCCATCAGTGAAGGGACAGGTCGAGAAAAACTGTTTTTT.

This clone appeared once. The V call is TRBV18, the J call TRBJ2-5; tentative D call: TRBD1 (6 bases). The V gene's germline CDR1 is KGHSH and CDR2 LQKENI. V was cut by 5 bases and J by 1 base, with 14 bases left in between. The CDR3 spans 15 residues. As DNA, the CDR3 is TGTGCCAGCTCATCCGTCGCCAGGGGCCAAGAGACCCAGTACTTC. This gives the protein CASSSVARGQETQYF.

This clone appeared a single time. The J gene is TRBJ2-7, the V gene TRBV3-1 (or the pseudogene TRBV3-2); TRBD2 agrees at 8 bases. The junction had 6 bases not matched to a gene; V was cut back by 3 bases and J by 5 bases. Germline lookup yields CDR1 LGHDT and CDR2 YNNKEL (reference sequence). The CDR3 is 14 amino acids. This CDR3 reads CASSQRAGVHEQYF. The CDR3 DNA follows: TGTGCCAGCAGCCAGAGAGCGGGAGTCCACGAGCAGTACTTC.

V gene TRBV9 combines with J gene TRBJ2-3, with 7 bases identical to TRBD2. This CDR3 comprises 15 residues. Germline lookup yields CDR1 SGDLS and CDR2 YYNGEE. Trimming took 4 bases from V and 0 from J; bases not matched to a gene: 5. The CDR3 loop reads CASSSSGGSTDTQYF. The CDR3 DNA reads TGTGCCAGCAGCTCTAGCGGCGGGAGCACAGATACGCAGTATTTT.

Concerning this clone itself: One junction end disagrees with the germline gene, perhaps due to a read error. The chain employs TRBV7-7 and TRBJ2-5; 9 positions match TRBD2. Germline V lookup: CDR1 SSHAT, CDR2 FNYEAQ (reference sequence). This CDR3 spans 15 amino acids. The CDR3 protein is CASSLLAGFTETQYF. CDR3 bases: TGTGCTAGCAGCCTTCTAGCGGGGTTTACGGAGACCCAGTACTTC. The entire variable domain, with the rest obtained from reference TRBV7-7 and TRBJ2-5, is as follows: GAGVSQSPRYKVTKRGQDVTLRCDPISSHATLYWYQQALGQGPEFLTYFNYEAQPDKSGLPSDRFSAERPEGSISTLTIQRTEQRDSAMYRCASSLLAGFTETQYFGPGTRLLVL.

The CDR3 DNA follows: TGTGCCAGCAGACCGGGGGGGATCGGGACCGGGGAGCTGTTTTTT. Its protein is CASRPGGIGTGELFF. V is TRBV6-5 and J is TRBJ2-2; 8 bases align to TRBD2. Per the germline V gene, CDR1 is MNHEY and CDR2 is SVGAGI. After removal of 6 bases from V and 5 bases from J, the junction contained 8 bases not matched to a gene. This CDR3 comprises 15 residues.

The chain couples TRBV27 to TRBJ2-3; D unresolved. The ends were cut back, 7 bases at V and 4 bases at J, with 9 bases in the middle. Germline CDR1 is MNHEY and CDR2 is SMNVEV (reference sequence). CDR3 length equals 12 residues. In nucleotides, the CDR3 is TGTGCCAGCACTTCGAGAGCAGATACGCAGTATTTT. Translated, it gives CASTSRADTQYF.

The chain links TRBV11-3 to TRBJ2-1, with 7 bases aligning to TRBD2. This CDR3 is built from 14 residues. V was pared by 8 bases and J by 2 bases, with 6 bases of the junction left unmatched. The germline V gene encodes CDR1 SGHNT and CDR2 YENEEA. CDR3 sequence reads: CASHSGGTYNEQFF. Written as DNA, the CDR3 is TGTGCCAGCCACTCGGGAGGCACCTACAATGAGCAGTTCTTC.

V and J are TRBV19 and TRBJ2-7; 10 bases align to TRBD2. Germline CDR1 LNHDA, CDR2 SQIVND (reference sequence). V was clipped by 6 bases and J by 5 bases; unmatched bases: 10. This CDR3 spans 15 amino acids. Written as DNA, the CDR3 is TGTGCCAGTAGGGAGCGGGGGGGCCTTGGCAACGAGCAGTACTTC. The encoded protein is CASRERGGLGNEQYF.

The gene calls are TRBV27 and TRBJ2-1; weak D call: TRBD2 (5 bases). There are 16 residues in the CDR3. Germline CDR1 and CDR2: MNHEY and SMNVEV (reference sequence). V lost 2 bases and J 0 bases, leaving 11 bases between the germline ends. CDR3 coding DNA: TGTGCCAGCAGTTTAACGGCGGGTTCCTCCTACAATGAGCAGTTCTTC. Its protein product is CASSLTAGSSYNEQFF.

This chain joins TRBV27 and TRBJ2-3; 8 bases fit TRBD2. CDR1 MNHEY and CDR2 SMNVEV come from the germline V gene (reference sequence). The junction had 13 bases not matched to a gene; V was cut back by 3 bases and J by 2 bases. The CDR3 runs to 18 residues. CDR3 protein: CASSFQPGLEGFTDTQYF. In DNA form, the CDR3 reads TGTGCCAGCAGTTTCCAACCGGGACTAGAAGGGTTCACAGATACGCAGTATTTT.

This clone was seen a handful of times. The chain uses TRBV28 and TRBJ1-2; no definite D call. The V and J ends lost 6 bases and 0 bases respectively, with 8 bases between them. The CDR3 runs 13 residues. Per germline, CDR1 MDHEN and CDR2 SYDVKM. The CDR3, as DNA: TGTGCCAGCAGACAACCAGCTAACTATGGCTACACCTTC. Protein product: CASRQPANYGYTF.

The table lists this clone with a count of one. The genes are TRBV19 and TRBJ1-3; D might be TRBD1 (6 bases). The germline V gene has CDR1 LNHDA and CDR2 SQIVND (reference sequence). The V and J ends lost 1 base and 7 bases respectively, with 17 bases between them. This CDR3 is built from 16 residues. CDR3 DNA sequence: TGTGCCAGTAGTATAGGCGGGGGCCGCCCATGGAACACCATATATTTT. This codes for CASSIGGGRPWNTIYF.